Listed below are T cell receptor beta chains from one sample, sequenced in a study of cytomegalovirus exposure and HLA in healthy donors. The table came from immunoSEQ multiplex PCR; TCRdb's copy has only in-frame clones and leaves some out. The sample contains fewer than 200,000 clones, approximately 87% of which appear only once. What was sequenced was PBMCs. The source is a woman under 40 in good health and CMV-seronegative. The CDR3 runs from the conserved cysteine through the conserved F or W. A D gene is named only where the DNA matches it firmly. Expanded clones get a size class; other rows say once, few or many, or leave the size out.

j_call clone_size cdr3_length v_call d_call cdr3_aa cdr3_nt
TRBJ2-1 once 13 TRBV2 NA CASSGGRANEQFF TGTGCCAGCAGTGGGGGCAGGGCCAATGAGCAGTTCTTC
TRBJ2-6 NA 16 TRBV6-4 NA CASSVSWASGANVLTF TGTGCCAGCAGTGTGTCGTGGGCCTCTGGGGCCAACGTCCTGACTTTC
TRBJ2-2 NA 17 TRBV19 TRBD2 CASSIRAGGPDTGELFF TGTGCCAGTAGTATCCGAGCGGGAGGGCCTGACACCGGGGAGCTGTTTTTT
TRBJ1-5 NA 15 TRBV30 TRBD1 CAWSTGGTSNQPQHF TGTGCCTGGAGCACAGGGGGCACTAGCAATCAGCCCCAGCATTTT
TRBJ2-1 NA 20 TRBV6-1 TRBD2 CASSEVGLAGGPGSYNEQFF TGTGCCAGCAGTGAAGTGGGACTAGCGGGAGGGCCGGGCTCCTACAATGAGCAGTTCTTC
TRBJ2-7 NA 17 TRBV10-3 TRBD2 CAISRGLAGDTTYEQYF TGTGCCATCAGTCGAGGACTAGCGGGAGATACTACCTACGAGCAGTACTTC
TRBJ1-2 NA 16 TRBV15 NA CATSREAPSPTSRYTF TGTGCCACCAGCAGAGAAGCACCCAGTCCCACGTCTCGCTACACCTTC
TRBJ1-1 NA 13 TRBV4-2 NA CASKHGGRTEAFF TGTGCCAGCAAACACGGGGGGAGGACTGAAGCTTTCTTT
TRBJ2-3 NA 15 TRBV5-1 NA CASSLVASSTDTQYF TGCGCCAGCAGCTTGGTGGCCAGTAGCACAGATACGCAGTATTTT
TRBJ2-3 NA 15 TRBV6-5 NA CASSYSGRNTDTQYF TGTGCCAGCAGTTACTCCGGGAGAAACACAGATACGCAGTATTTT
TRBJ2-1 few 15 TRBV6-5 TRBD2 CASSRGGLAYNEQFF TGTGCCAGCTCCCGAGGGGGACTAGCCTACAATGAGCAGTTCTTC
TRBJ1-5 NA 16 TRBV15 NA CATSKQGPNSNQPQHF TGTGCCACCAGCAAACAGGGTCCGAATAGCAATCAGCCCCAGCATTTT
TRBJ2-2 NA 15 TRBV11-2 NA CASSLTSIVTGELFF TGTGCCAGCAGCTTAACGTCGATTGTCACCGGGGAGCTGTTTTTT
TRBJ2-1 NA 14 TRBV29-1 TRBD2 CSVETSGRRGEQFF TGCAGCGTCGAAACTAGCGGGAGAAGGGGTGAGCAGTTCTTC